The T cell receptor (beta chain) under discussion was sequenced for a study of T cells after yellow fever vaccination. V was clipped by 7 bases and J by 6 bases; unmatched bases: 6. This CDR3 is built from 13 residues. Germline CDR1 is SGHRS and CDR2 is YFSETQ. Template switching by 5'RACE produced TCR cDNA, adding a universal primer site and UMIs. TCRdb used MiXCR to reprocess the 5' RACE reads, holding one entry per CDR3 protein. The sample lists about 320,000 distinct CDR3 sequences, about 4.5% occurring once. Sequencing was performed on PBMCs, taken 15 days after the yellow fever booster vaccination. The TCR originated in a man younger than 35 who received the YFV17D yellow fever vaccine. The J gene is TRBJ2-2, the V gene TRBV5-1; TRBD1 matches at 7 bases. CDR3 nucleotide sequence: TGCGCCAGCGCGACCACAGGGGCCGGGGAGCTGTTTTTT. Its protein product is CASATTGAGELFF.